This TCR beta chain was captured by sequencing in a study of PD-L1 blockade in urothelial cancer. The length of the CDR3 is 15 residues. The trim removed 0 bases at V and 9 bases at J, leaving 5 bases unmatched. Germline CDR1 reads SNHLY; CDR2 reads FYNNEI. Here immunoSEQ multiplex PCR was the method, and the copy in TCRdb shows in-frame clones only, minus some. The table lists about 15,000 clones, over 75% of them singletons. The sample in question was PBMCs, obtained around atezolizumab (anti-PD-L1) treatment. This chain joins TRBV2 and TRBJ1-6; 7 bases map to TRBD1. The receptor was isolated from a man between 65 and 85 years old with urothelial cancer. Here the CDR3 DNA reads TGTGCCAGCAGTGAAGCGTCCACAGGGGTTTCACCCCTCCACTTT. Translating it yields CASSEASTGVSPLHF.